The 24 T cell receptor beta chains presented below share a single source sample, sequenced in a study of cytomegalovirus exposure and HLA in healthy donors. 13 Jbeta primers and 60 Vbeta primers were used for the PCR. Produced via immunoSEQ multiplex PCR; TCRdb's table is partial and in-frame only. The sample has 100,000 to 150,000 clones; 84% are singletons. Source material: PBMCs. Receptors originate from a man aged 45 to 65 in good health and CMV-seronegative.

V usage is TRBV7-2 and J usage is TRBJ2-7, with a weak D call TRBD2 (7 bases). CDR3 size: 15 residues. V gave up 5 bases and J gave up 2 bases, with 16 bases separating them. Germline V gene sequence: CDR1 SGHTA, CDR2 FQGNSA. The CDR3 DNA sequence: TGTGCCAGCAGCCCCGGTGCGGGGGCCCCCTACGAGCAGTACTTC. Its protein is CASSPGAGAPYEQYF.

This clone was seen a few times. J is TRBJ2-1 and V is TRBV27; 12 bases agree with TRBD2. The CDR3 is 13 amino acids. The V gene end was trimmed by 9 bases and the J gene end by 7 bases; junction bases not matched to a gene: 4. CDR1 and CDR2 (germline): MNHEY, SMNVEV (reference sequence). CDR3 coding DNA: TGTGCCAGTACTAGCGGGGGGATTAATGAGCAGTTCTTC. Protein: CASTSGGINEQFF.

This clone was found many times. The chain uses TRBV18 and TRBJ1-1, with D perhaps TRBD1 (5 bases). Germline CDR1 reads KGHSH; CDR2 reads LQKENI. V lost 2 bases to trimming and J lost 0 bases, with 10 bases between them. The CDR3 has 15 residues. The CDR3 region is CASSPTGVMNTEAFF. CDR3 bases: TGTGCCAGCTCACCAACGGGGGTTATGAACACTGAAGCTTTCTTT.

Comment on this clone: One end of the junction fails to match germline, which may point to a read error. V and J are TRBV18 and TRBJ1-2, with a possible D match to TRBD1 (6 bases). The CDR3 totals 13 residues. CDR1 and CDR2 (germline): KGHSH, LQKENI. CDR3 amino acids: CASSPRTDYGYTF. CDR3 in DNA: TGTGCCAGCTCCCCACGGACAGACTATGGCTACACCTTC.

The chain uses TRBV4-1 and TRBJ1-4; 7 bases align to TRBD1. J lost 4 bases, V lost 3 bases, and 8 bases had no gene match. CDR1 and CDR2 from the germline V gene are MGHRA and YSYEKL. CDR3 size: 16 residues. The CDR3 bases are TGCGCCAGCAGCCACCTTTACAGGGGTAATAATGAAAAACTGTTTTTT. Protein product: CASSHLYRGNNEKLFF.

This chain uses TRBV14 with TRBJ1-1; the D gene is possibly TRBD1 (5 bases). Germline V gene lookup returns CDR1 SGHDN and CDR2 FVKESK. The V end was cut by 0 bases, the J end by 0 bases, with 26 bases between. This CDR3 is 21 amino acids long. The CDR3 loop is CASSQDDRAGTRGKMNTEAFF. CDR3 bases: TGTGCCAGCAGCCAAGATGATCGCGCGGGGACCCGAGGAAAAATGAACACTGAAGCTTTCTTT.

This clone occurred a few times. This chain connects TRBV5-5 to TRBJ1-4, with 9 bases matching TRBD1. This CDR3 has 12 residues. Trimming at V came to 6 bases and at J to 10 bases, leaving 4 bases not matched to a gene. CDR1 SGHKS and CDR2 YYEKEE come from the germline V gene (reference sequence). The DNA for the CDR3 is TGTGCCAGCAATTCGGGACAGGGAAAACTGTTTTTT. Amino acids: CASNSGQGKLFF.

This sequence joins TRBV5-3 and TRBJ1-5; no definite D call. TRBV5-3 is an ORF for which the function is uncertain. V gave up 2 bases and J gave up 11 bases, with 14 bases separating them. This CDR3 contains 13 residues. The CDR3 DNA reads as TGTGCCAGAAGCTTTGGGCCCTCGGGATCCCAGCATTTT. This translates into CARSFGPSGSQHF.

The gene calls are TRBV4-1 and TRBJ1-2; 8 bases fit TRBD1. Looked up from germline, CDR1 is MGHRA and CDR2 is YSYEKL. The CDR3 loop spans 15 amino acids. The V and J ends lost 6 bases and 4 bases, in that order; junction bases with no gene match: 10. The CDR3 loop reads CASSLPFQGAYGYTF. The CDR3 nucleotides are TGCGCCAGCAGTCTCCCCTTTCAGGGGGCCTATGGCTACACCTTC.

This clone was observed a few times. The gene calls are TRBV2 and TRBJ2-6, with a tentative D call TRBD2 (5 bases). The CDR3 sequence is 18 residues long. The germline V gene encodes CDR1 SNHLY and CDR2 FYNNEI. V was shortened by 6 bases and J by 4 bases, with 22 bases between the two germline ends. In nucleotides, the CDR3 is TGTGCCAGCAGCGGATGGGTTGCCCGGAGGAGAGGGGCCAACGTCCTGACTTTC. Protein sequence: CASSGWVARRRGANVLTF.

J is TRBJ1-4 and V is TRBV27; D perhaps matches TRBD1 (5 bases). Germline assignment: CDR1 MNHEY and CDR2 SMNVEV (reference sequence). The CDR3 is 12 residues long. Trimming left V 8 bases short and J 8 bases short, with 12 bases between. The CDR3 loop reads CASGRSGEKLFF. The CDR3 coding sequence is TGTGCCAGCGGCCGTTCAGGGGAAAAACTGTTTTTT.

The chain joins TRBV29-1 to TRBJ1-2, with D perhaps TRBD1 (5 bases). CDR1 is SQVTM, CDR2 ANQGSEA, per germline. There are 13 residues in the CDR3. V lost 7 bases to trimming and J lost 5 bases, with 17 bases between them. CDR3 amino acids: CSARTEGLYGYTF. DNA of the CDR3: TGCAGCGCCCGGACGGAGGGGCTATATGGCTACACCTTC.

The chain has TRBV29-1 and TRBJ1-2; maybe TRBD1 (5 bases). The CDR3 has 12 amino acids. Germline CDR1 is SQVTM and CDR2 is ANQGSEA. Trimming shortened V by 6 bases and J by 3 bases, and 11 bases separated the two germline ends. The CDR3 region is CSVAPGYYGYTF. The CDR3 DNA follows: TGCAGCGTGGCACCAGGGTACTATGGCTACACCTTC.

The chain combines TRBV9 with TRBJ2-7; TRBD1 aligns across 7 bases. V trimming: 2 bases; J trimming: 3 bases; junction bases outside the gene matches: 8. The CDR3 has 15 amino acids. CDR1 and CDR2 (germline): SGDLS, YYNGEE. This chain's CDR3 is CASSVQGELGYEQYF. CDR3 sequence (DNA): TGTGCCAGCAGCGTTCAGGGGGAATTGGGCTACGAGCAGTACTTC.

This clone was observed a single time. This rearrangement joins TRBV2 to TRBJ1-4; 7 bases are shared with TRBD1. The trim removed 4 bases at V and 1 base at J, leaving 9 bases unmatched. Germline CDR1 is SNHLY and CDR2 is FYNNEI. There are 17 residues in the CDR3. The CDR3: CASSASAYRGTNEKLFF. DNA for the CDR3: TGTGCCAGCAGTGCCTCCGCCTACAGGGGAACTAATGAAAAACTGTTTTTT.

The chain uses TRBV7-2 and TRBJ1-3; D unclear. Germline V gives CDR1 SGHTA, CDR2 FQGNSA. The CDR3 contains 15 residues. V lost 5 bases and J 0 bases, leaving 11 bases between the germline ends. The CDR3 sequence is CASSVSPGSGNTIYF. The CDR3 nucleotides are TGTGCCAGCAGCGTTAGTCCGGGCTCTGGAAACACCATATATTTT.

CDR3 sequence reads: CASSEEVLPGFPAFF. The CDR3 DNA reads as TGTGCCAGCAGTGAAGAAGTGTTACCAGGGTTCCCAGCTTTCTTT. The rearrangement links TRBV5-6 to TRBJ1-1; perhaps TRBD1 as D (5 bases). Trimming left V 5 bases short and J 10 bases short, with 24 bases between. Germline V gene data show CDR1 as SGHDT and CDR2 as YYEEEE. The CDR3 is made up of 15 amino acids.

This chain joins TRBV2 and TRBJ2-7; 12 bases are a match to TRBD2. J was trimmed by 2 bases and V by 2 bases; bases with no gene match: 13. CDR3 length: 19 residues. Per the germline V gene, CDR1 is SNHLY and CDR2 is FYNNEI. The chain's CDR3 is CASSEFGPTSGGLTYEQYF. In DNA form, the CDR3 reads TGTGCCAGCAGTGAATTCGGCCCGACTAGCGGGGGACTTACCTACGAGCAGTACTTC.

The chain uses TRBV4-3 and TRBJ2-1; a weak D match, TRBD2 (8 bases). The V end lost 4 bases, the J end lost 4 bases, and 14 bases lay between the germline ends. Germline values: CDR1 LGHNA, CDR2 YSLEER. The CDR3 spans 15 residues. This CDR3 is CASSRGGGGYNEQFF. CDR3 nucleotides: TGCGCCAGCAGCCGAGGGGGCGGGGGGTACAATGAGCAGTTCTTC.

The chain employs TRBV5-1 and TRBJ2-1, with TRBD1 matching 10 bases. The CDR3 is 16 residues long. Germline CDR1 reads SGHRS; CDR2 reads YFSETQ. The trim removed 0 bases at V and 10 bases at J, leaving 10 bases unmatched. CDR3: CASSLGGRDRGFEQFF. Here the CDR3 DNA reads TGCGCCAGCAGCTTGGGAGGTCGGGACAGGGGATTCGAGCAGTTCTTC.

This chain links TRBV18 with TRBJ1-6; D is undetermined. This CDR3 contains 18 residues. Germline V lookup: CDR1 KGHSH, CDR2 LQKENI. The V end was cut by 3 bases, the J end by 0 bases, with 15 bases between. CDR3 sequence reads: CASSPLRQDSSYNSPLHF. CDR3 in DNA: TGTGCCAGCTCACCCCTACGGCAGGATAGCTCCTATAATTCACCCCTCCACTTT.

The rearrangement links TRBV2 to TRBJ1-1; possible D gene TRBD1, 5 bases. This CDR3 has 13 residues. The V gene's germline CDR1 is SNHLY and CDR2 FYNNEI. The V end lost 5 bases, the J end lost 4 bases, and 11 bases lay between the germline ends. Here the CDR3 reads CASSNTDSTEAFF. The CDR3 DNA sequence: TGTGCCAGCAGTAATACAGACAGCACTGAAGCTTTCTTT.

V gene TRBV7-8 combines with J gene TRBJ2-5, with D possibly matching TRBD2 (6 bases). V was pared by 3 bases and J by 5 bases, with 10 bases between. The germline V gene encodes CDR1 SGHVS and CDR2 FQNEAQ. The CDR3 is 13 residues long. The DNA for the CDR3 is TGTGCCAGCAGCTTCGGGGGTTGGGAGACCCAGTACTTC. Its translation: CASSFGGWETQYF.

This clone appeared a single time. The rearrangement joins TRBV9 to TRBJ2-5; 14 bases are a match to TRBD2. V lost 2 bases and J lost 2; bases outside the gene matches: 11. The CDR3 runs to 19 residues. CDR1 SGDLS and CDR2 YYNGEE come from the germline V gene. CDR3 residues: CASSVAPGTSGGEQETQYF. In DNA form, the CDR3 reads TGTGCCAGCAGCGTGGCCCCCGGGACTAGCGGGGGAGAACAAGAGACCCAGTACTTC.